The 18 T cell receptor beta chains in this list originate from one sample, sequenced in a study of blood T cell repertoires in COVID-19. The data were produced by immunoSEQ multiplex PCR, yet TCRdb's version contains in-frame clones alone and is incomplete. The repertoire holds 320,000 or so clones, with about 87% as singletons. Sequences were obtained from PBMCs or T cells enriched from blood (not recorded which). These receptors originate from a man aged 25-40 years who had recovered from COVID-19.

The V and J genes are TRBV4-1 and TRBJ2-6; D is uncertain. V lost 4 bases and J 2 bases, leaving 6 bases between the germline ends. Germline V lookup: CDR1 MGHRA, CDR2 YSYEKL. This CDR3 has 14 amino acids. The CDR3 sequence: CASSPGPGANVLTF. The CDR3 DNA follows: TGCGCCAGCAGCCCTGGGCCTGGGGCCAACGTCCTGACTTTC.

The V and J genes are TRBV14 and TRBJ2-7, with 10 positions matching TRBD1. This CDR3 region has 17 residues. V shed 3 bases and J 6 bases; nucleotides not matched to a gene: 14. The V gene's germline CDR1 is SGHDN and CDR2 FVKESK. CDR3: CASSQATLVGTGVEQYF. CDR3 in DNA: TGTGCCAGCAGCCAGGCAACCCTCGTGGGGACAGGGGTCGAGCAGTACTTC.

This rearrangement joins TRBV3-1 (or the pseudogene TRBV3-2) to TRBJ2-3, with D hard to call. CDR1 and CDR2 from the germline V gene are LGHDT and YNNKEL (reference sequence). The CDR3 spans 16 residues. V dropped 0 bases and J dropped 2 bases, with 12 bases sitting between them. CDR3 protein: CASSQETRLLTDTQYF. CDR3 DNA: TGTGCCAGCAGCCAAGAAACGCGGCTGCTCACAGATACGCAGTATTTT.

Notes on this clone: The junction departs from the called germline gene at one end, perhaps through a read error. The chain links TRBV7-7 to TRBJ1-4; D remains ambiguous. The germline CDR1 and CDR2 sequences are SSHAT and FNYEAQ (reference sequence). The CDR3 has 13 amino acids. CDR3 nucleotides: TGCGGGCGTTGCGGGGCAACTAATGAAAAACTGTTTTTT. It specifies CGRCGATNEKLFF.

This sequence joins TRBV5-1 and TRBJ1-2; possibly TRBD1 for D (5 bases). Trimming took 1 base from V and 6 from J, leaving 13 bases between them. The CDR3 covers 14 residues. Per germline, CDR1 SGHRS and CDR2 YFSETQ. The CDR3 sequence is CASSLPAGPHGYTF. The CDR3 DNA reads as TGCGCCAGCAGCTTGCCAGCAGGGCCCCATGGCTACACCTTC. Full variable domain (remainder filled in from reference TRBV5-1 and TRBJ1-2): KAGVTQTPRYLIKTRGQQVTLSCSPISGHRSVSWYQQTPGQGLQFLFEYFSETQRNKGNFPGRFSGRQFSNSRSEMNVSTLELGDSALYLCASSLPAGPHGYTFGSGTRLTVV.

The chain employs TRBV28 and TRBJ1-2; 8 bases match TRBD1. With 4 bases clipped from V and 5 bases from J, the junction kept 6 bases outside the gene matches. Germline V gene lookup returns CDR1 MDHEN and CDR2 SYDVKM. CDR3 size: 14 residues. CDR3 protein: CASSSGQGGYGYTF. Written as DNA, the CDR3 is TGTGCCAGCAGTTCCGGACAGGGTGGATATGGCTACACCTTC.

V usage is TRBV7-2 and J usage is TRBJ1-4; 7 bases agree with TRBD1. V shed 2 bases and J 4 bases; nucleotides not matched to a gene: 4. There are 15 residues in the CDR3. Germline V gene sequence: CDR1 SGHTA, CDR2 FQGNSA. The CDR3 protein is CASSLKTGLNEKLFF. DNA of the CDR3: TGTGCCAGCAGCTTAAAGACAGGGCTTAATGAAAAACTGTTTTTT.

CDR3 nucleotides: TGTGCCAGCAGCTTAGAGATGAGTTTCACTGAAGCTTTCTTT. Translated: CASSLEMSFTEAFF. The rearrangement links TRBV11-2 to TRBJ1-1; D gene uncertain. V dropped 0 bases and J dropped 4 bases, with 9 bases sitting between them. Germline V gives CDR1 SGHAT, CDR2 FQNNGV. CDR3 size: 14 residues.

The chain is built from TRBV3-1 (or the pseudogene TRBV3-2) and TRBJ2-7, with TRBD2 matching over 7 bases. Trimming removed 1 base from V and 2 bases from J; junction bases left unmatched: 5. Germline V gene sequence: CDR1 LGHDT, CDR2 YNNKEL (reference sequence). There are 15 residues in the CDR3. The CDR3 loop is CASSQAPAGAYEQYF. CDR3 coding DNA: TGTGCCAGCAGCCAAGCCCCTGCGGGGGCCTACGAGCAGTACTTC.

The chain combines TRBV11-3 with TRBJ2-1, with a tentative D call TRBD2 (5 bases). Looked up from germline, CDR1 is SGHNT and CDR2 is YENEEA. The CDR3 contains 13 residues. The V end was cut by 4 bases, the J end by 8 bases, with 12 bases between. The CDR3 reads CASSWNPGDEQFF. CDR3 bases: TGTGCCAGCAGCTGGAACCCCGGGGATGAGCAGTTCTTC.

The V gene is TRBV25-1, the J gene TRBJ1-2; D unclear. Germline values: CDR1 MGHDK, CDR2 SYGVNS. With 3 bases removed from V and 1 base from J, the gap between germline ends came to 9 bases. This CDR3 is built from 14 residues. The CDR3 spells CASSDIAVNYGYTF. CDR3 DNA: TGTGCCAGCAGTGACATCGCAGTTAACTATGGCTACACCTTC.

This chain connects TRBV11-3 to TRBJ2-7; D ambiguous. CDR3 length: 12 amino acids. The V gene lost 10 bases and the J gene lost 3 bases, with 13 bases spanning the gap. Germline V CDR1 and CDR2: SGHNT, YENEEA. CDR3: CATVLCHYEQYF. The CDR3 nucleotides are TGTGCCACAGTGCTTTGTCACTACGAGCAGTACTTC.

V and J are TRBV23-1 and TRBJ2-5; D remains ambiguous. TRBV23-1 is an open reading frame, and its role is uncertain. The CDR3 contains 12 residues. V was pared by 7 bases and J by 5 bases, with 11 bases between. CDR3 protein: CASIRVWETQYF. CDR3 bases: TGCGCCAGCATCCGGGTATGGGAGACCCAGTACTTC.

The chain recombines TRBV4-2 with TRBJ1-5; no definite D call. The CDR3 is 13 residues long. Germline V CDR1 and CDR2: LGHNA, YNFKEQ. The V gene lost 6 bases and the J gene lost 3 bases, with 9 bases spanning the gap. The CDR3 DNA follows: TGTGCCAGCAGTCTCGGGGACAATCAGCCCCAGCATTTT. Translated, it gives CASSLGDNQPQHF.

The rearrangement uses TRBV12-3 or TRBV12-4 and TRBJ1-2, with D possibly matching TRBD1 (5 bases). Trimming removed 10 bases from V and 6 bases from J, with 18 bases in between. The CDR3 contains 13 residues. CDR3 residues: CATTLGGLNGYTF. The DNA of the CDR3 is TGTGCCACCACCCTGGGGGGTTTGAATGGCTACACCTTC.

The chain couples TRBV14 to TRBJ2-5, with D possibly being TRBD1 (6 bases). Per germline, CDR1 SGHDN and CDR2 FVKESK. The CDR3 is made up of 17 amino acids. Trimming removed 3 bases from V and 2 bases from J, with 19 bases in between. The CDR3 nucleotides are TGTGCCAGCAGCCACCGGACAGAGCGACCTAATCAAGAGACCCAGTACTTC. It specifies CASSHRTERPNQETQYF.

This rearrangement joins TRBV28 to TRBJ1-5, with D unresolved. CDR1 is MDHEN and CDR2 is SYDVKM in the germline V gene. This CDR3 region has 15 residues. The V gene lost 3 bases and the J gene lost 3 bases, with 12 bases spanning the gap. CDR3 in DNA: TGTGCCAGCAGTTTTGTGCGGCGGTACAATCAGCCCCAGCATTTT. Protein sequence: CASSFVRRYNQPQHF.

A remark on this clone: Other nucleotide sequences in the sample specify the same CDR3. The V call is TRBV5-1, the J call TRBJ2-5; 7 nucleotides align to TRBD2. Trimming removed 4 bases from V and 0 bases from J; junction bases left unmatched: 3. The CDR3 totals 14 residues. CDR1 and CDR2 (germline): SGHRS, YFSETQ. This chain's CDR3 is CASSLGTNQETQYF. The CDR3 DNA reads TGCGCCAGCAGCCTCGGGACTAACCAAGAGACCCAGTACTTC.